These 17 T cell receptor beta chains were sequenced from one sample in a study of blood T cells in healthy people across ages. PCR was performed a second time for about 7 to 11 cycles using a sample-barcoded 5' primer and a J-beta primer mix. TCRdb fed the 5' RACE reads into MiXCR, producing one record per CDR3 protein. The profile shows about 720,000 distinct CDR3 sequences, about 20% of them singletons. Sequencing was carried out using blood. The source is a man between 65 and 85 years old in good health.

A few counts support this clonotype. The chain combines TRBV15 with TRBJ2-1; no firm D call. Trimming shortened V by 6 bases and J by 7 bases, and 13 bases separated the two germline ends. The germline CDR1 and CDR2 sequences are LNHNV and YYDKDF (reference sequence). CDR3 length equals 13 residues. This CDR3 is CATSIVSPNEQFF. For the CDR3, the DNA is TGTGCCACCAGTATTGTATCTCCTAATGAGCAGTTCTTC.

The chain couples TRBV21-1 to TRBJ1-1; no DNA check was done on the table's D call, TRBD1. TRBV21-1 is a listed pseudogene. The CDR3 runs 13 residues. CDR3 protein: CASTGTVETEAFF. The CDR3, as DNA: TGTGCCAGCACCGGGACGGTAGAGACTGAAGCTTTCTTT.

The chain recombines TRBV12-3 or TRBV12-4 with TRBJ2-3; D remains unclear. V was pared by 2 bases and J by 4 bases, with 10 bases between. CDR3 length: 14 residues. DNA for the CDR3: TGTGCCAGCAGTTTAACGGCCCCCCCAGATACGCAGTATTTT. This gives the protein CASSLTAPPDTQYF.

DNA of the CDR3: TGTGCCAGCAGCCAACGGGGGGAATACAATGAGCAGTTCTTC. Its protein product is CASSQRGEYNEQFF. The chain recombines TRBV3-1 with TRBJ2-1; 7 positions agree with TRBD2. The CDR3 spans 14 residues. The V and J ends lost 2 bases and 4 bases, in that order; junction bases with no gene match: 2. Looked up from germline, CDR1 is LGHDT and CDR2 is YNNKEL (reference sequence).

The chain combines TRBV29-1 with TRBJ2-3, with 10 nucleotides matching TRBD2. Germline trimming cut 4 bases from V and 5 bases from J; bases unmatched to any gene: 15. Germline V gene lookup returns CDR1 SQVTM and CDR2 ANQGSEA. This CDR3 region has 17 residues. DNA for the CDR3: TGCAGCGTTGGGGGTTGGAGGGCTAGCGGGAGAAAAGATACGCAGTATTTT. As protein: CSVGGWRASGRKDTQYF.

This clonotype appeared a few times. CDR3 residues: CASSPKTAGAEYF. The CDR3 nucleotides are TGTGCCAGCAGTCCTAAAACAGCGGGAGCGGAGTATTTT. V usage is TRBV12-3 or TRBV12-4 and J usage is TRBJ2-3; 8 nucleotides line up with TRBD2. There are 13 residues in the CDR3. The V gene end was trimmed by 5 bases and the J gene end by 13 bases; junction bases not matched to a gene: 11.

The rearrangement links TRBV6-5 to TRBJ2-7; TRBD1 might be the D (6 bases). In germline, CDR1 is MNHEY, CDR2 SVGAGI. V lost 0 bases, J lost 3 bases, and 12 bases lay in between. This CDR3 contains 15 residues. The DNA of the CDR3 is TGTGCCAGCAGTTACTCGATCGGCAGGGGCTACGAGCAGTACTTC. Protein product: CASSYSIGRGYEQYF.

The gene calls are TRBV10-3 and TRBJ1-1; 10 positions agree with TRBD1. V shed 5 bases and J 5 bases; nucleotides not matched to a gene: 11. Germline V lookup: CDR1 ENHRY, CDR2 SYGVKD. This CDR3 is built from 16 residues. The CDR3: CAISPGSGTGETEAFF. As DNA, the CDR3 is TGTGCCATCAGTCCGGGATCTGGGACAGGGGAAACTGAAGCTTTCTTT.

This chain links TRBV11-2 with TRBJ2-3, with 7 bases matching TRBD2. The CDR3 runs 15 residues. V lost 5 bases and J lost 2; bases outside the gene matches: 7. CDR1 and CDR2 (germline): SGHAT, FQNNGV. The CDR3 DNA reads TGTGCCAGCAGCGCGGGACTACCCAACACAGATACGCAGTATTTT. This sequence encodes CASSAGLPNTDTQYF.

This clonotype was seen only a few times. The chain recombines TRBV24-1 with TRBJ2-1; 8 positions agree with TRBD2. CDR1 and CDR2 (germline): KGHDR, SFDVKD. Trimming removed 4 bases from V and 0 bases from J; junction bases left unmatched: 7. This CDR3 is 17 amino acids long. The CDR3 reads CATSDTSGRSSYNEQFF. The DNA for the CDR3 is TGTGCCACCAGTGACACTAGCGGCCGGAGCTCCTACAATGAGCAGTTCTTC.

V is TRBV7-9 and J is TRBJ1-4; 8 bases agree with TRBD1. Trimming at V came to 5 bases and at J to 8 bases, leaving 10 bases not matched to a gene. Germline loops: CDR1 SEHNR, CDR2 FQNEAQ (reference sequence). The CDR3 sequence is 15 residues long. CDR3 residues: CASSNADRGREKLFF. CDR3 in DNA: TGTGCCAGCAGCAACGCCGACAGGGGACGAGAAAAACTGTTTTTT.

This clonotype was found a few times. This rearrangement joins TRBV7-3 to TRBJ2-3; perhaps TRBD1 as D (5 bases). The CDR3 has 15 amino acids. Germline V CDR1 and CDR2: SGHTA, FQGTGA. The V end was cut by 5 bases, the J end by 0 bases, with 12 bases between. In nucleotides, the CDR3 is TGTGCCAGCAGCAACAGGTTTAGTAGCACAGATACGCAGTATTTT. This codes for CASSNRFSSTDTQYF.

The sample holds a few counts of this clonotype. The CDR3 reads CASGLALSLGLGETQYF. The DNA for the CDR3 is TGTGCTAGTGGTTTGGCGCTCTCCCTCGGACTAGGGGAGACCCAGTACTTC. The rearrangement links TRBV12-5 to TRBJ2-5; 7 nucleotides agree with TRBD2. The CDR3 is 17 residues long. The V gene's germline CDR1 is LGHNT and CDR2 FRNRAP. The V segment lost 1 base and the J segment 5 bases; nucleotides outside the gene matches: 13.

Only one count was recorded for this clonotype. V and J are TRBV10-2 and TRBJ2-3; a possible D gene is TRBD1 (6 bases). V lost 6 bases, J lost 4 bases, and 14 bases lay in between. Germline V CDR1 and CDR2: WSHSY, SAAADI. The CDR3 consists of 14 residues. CDR3 bases: TGCGCCAGCAGCGACAGGTCTGGGGCAGATACGCAGTATTTT. This sequence encodes CASSDRSGADTQYF.

This clonotype has more than one count but fewer than ten. The chain couples TRBV7-2 to TRBJ1-2; the match to TRBD1 covers 7 bases. CDR1 and CDR2 (germline): SGHTA, FQGNSA. V gave up 5 bases and J gave up 2 bases; unmatched junction bases: 5. This CDR3 has 14 residues. CDR3 region: CASSNPTGNYGYTF. CDR3 DNA sequence: TGTGCCAGCAGCAACCCGACAGGGAACTATGGCTACACCTTC.

This clonotype was seen at least ten times. The chain has TRBV6-1 and TRBJ2-7; D unclear. Germline values: CDR1 MNHNS, CDR2 SASEGT. CDR3 length equals 16 residues. The V gene lost 0 bases and the J gene lost 3 bases, with 15 bases spanning the gap. CDR3 sequence: CASSEALGQAGYEQYV. CDR3 coding DNA: TGTGCCAGCAGTGAAGCGCTCGGTCAAGCAGGCTACGAGCAGTACGTC.

This clonotype was counted between two and nine times. The chain employs TRBV16 and TRBJ2-3; possibly TRBD2 for D (6 bases). Germline CDR1 KGHSY, CDR2 FQNENV. The germline V and J ends were trimmed by 2 bases and 0 bases, with 12 bases remaining between them. CDR3 length equals 16 residues. The CDR3 loop reads CASSQGERVSTDTQYF. As DNA, the CDR3 is TGTGCCAGCAGCCAAGGCGAGCGGGTGAGCACAGATACGCAGTATTTT. Drawing the rest from reference TRBV16 and TRBJ2-3, the complete variable domain is GEEVAQTPKHLVRGEGQKAKLYCAPIKGHSYVFWYQQVLKNEFKFLISFQNENVFDETGMPKERFSAKCLPNSPCSLEIQATKLEDSAVYFCASSQGERVSTDTQYFGPGTRLTVL.